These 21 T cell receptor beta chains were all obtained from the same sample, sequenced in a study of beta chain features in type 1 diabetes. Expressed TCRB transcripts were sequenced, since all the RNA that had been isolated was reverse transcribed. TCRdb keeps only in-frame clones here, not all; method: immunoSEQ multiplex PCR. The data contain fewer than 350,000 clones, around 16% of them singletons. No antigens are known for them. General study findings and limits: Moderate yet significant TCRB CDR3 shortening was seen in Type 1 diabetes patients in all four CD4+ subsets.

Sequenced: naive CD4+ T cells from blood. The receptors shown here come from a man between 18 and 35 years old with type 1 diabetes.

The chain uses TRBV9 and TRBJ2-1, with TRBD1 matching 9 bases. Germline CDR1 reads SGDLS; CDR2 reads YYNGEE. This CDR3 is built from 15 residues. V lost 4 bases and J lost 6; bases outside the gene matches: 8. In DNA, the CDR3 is TGTGCCAGCAGCTTACAGGGGGCGCAGGGCAATGAGCAGTTCTTC. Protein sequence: CASSLQGAQGNEQFF.

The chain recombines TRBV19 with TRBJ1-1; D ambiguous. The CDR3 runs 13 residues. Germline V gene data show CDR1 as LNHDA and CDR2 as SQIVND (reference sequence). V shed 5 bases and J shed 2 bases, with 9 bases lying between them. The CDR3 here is CASSSTLNTEAFF. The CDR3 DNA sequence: TGTGCCAGTAGTTCAACATTAAACACTGAAGCTTTCTTT. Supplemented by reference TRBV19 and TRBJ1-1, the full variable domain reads DGGITQSPKYLFRKEGQNVTLSCEQNLNHDAMYWYRQDPGQGLRLIYYSQIVNDFQKGDIAEGYSVSREKKESFPLTVTSAQKNPTAFYLCASSSTLNTEAFFGQGTRLTVV.

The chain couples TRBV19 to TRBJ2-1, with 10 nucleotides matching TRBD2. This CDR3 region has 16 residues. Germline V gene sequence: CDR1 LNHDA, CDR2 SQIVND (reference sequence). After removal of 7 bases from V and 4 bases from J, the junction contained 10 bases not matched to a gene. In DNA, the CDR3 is TGTGCCAGTAACCTAGTTAGCGGGGGGACATACAATGAGCAGTTCTTC. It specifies CASNLVSGGTYNEQFF.

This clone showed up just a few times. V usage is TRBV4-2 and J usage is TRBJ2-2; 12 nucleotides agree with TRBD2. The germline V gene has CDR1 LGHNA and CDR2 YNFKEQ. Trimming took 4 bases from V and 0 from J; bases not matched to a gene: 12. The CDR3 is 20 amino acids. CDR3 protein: CASSRLLLTSGSANTGELFF. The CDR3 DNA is TGTGCCAGCAGCCGCCTTCTCCTGACTAGCGGGAGTGCGAACACCGGGGAGCTGTTTTTT.

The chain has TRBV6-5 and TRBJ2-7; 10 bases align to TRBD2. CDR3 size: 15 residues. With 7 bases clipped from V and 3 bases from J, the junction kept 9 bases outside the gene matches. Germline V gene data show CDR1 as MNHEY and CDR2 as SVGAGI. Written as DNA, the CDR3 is TGTGCCAGCATATCCCCAGCTAGCGGGAGCTACGAGCAGTACTTC. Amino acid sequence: CASISPASGSYEQYF.

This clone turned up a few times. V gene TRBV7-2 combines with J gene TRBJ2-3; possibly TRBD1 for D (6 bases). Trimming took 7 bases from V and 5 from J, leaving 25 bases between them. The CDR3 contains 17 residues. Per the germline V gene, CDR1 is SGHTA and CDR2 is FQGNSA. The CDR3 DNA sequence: TGTGCCAGCATCGTAAAAACACAGGGTTTGTCTGGAGATACGCAGTATTTT. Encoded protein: CASIVKTQGLSGDTQYF.

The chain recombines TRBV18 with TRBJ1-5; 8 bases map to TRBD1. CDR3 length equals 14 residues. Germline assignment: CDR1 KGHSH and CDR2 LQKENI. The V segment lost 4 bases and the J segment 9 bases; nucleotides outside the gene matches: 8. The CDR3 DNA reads TGTGCCAGCTCACGGGACAGGCCTCTCTGGCCCCAGCATTTT. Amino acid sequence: CASSRDRPLWPQHF.

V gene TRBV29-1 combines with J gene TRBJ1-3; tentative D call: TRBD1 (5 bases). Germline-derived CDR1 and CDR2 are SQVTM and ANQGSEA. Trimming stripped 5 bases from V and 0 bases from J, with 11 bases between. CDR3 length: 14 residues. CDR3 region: CSVWGGTSGNTIYF. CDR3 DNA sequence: TGCAGCGTTTGGGGGGGGACCTCTGGAAACACCATATATTTT.

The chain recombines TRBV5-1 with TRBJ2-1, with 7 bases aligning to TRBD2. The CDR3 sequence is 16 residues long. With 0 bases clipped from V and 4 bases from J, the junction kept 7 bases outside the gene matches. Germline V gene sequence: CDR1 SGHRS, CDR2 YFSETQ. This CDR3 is CASSLGASGNYNEQFF. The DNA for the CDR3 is TGCGCCAGCAGCTTGGGGGCTAGCGGAAATTACAATGAGCAGTTCTTC. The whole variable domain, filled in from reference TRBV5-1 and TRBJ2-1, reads KAGVTQTPRYLIKTRGQQVTLSCSPISGHRSVSWYQQTPGQGLQFLFEYFSETQRNKGNFPGRFSGRQFSNSRSEMNVSTLELGDSALYLCASSLGASGNYNEQFFGPGTRLTVL.

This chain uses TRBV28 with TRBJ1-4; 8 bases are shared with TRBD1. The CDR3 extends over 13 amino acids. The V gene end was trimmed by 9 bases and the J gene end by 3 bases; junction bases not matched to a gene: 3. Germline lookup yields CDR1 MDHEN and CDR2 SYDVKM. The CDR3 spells CASQTGANEKLFF. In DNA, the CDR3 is TGTGCCAGTCAGACAGGGGCTAATGAAAAACTGTTTTTT.

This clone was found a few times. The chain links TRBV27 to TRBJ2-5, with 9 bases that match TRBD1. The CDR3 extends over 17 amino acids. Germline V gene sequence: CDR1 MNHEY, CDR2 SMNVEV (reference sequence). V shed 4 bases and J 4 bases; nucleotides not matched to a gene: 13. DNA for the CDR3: TGTGCCAGCAGTTCAACCCCGCGGACAGGGGCCCTAGAGACCCAGTACTTC. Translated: CASSSTPRTGALETQYF.

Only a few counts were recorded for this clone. CDR3 sequence: CASSRGLAGPGTDTQYF. DNA for the CDR3: TGCGCCAGCAGCCGTGGACTAGCCGGTCCGGGCACAGATACGCAGTATTTT. The gene calls are TRBV4-1 and TRBJ2-3, with 8 bases matching TRBD2. There are 17 residues in the CDR3. The germline V gene has CDR1 MGHRA and CDR2 YSYEKL. V lost 4 bases, J lost 1 base, and 10 bases stayed unmatched.

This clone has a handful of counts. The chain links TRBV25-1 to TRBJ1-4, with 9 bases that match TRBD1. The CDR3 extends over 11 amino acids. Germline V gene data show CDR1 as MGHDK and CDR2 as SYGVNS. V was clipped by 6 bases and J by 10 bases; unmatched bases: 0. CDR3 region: CASRGQGKLFF. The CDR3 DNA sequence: TGTGCCAGCAGGGGACAGGGAAAACTGTTTTTT.

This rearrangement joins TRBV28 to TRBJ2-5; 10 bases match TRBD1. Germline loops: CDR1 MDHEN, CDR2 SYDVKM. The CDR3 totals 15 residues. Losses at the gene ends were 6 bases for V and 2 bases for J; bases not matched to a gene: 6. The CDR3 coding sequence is TGTGCCAGCAGGAAAGGACAGGGGGTTCAAGAGACCCAGTACTTC. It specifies CASRKGQGVQETQYF.

The CDR3 spells CASSSKARTEAFF. CDR3 nucleotides: TGTGCCAGCAGTTCAAAGGCGAGGACTGAAGCTTTCTTT. The chain is built from TRBV6-6 and TRBJ1-1; D unclear. Germline V lookup: CDR1 MNHNY, CDR2 SVGAGI (reference sequence). The CDR3 totals 13 residues. Deletions cut 4 bases from V and 5 bases from J, with 11 bases between.

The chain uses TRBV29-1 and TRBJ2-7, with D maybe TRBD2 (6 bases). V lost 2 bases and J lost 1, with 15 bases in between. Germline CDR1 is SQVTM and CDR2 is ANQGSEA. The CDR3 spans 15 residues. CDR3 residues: CSVEIMGLQSYEQYF. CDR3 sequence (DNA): TGCAGCGTTGAAATTATGGGACTCCAGTCCTACGAGCAGTACTTC.

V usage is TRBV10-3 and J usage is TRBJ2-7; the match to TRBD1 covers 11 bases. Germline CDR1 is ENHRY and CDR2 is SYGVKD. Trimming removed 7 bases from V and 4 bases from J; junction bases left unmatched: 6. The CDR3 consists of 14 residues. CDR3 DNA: TGTGCCATCAAAAGGGACAGGGGGATGTACGAGCAGTACTTC. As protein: CAIKRDRGMYEQYF.

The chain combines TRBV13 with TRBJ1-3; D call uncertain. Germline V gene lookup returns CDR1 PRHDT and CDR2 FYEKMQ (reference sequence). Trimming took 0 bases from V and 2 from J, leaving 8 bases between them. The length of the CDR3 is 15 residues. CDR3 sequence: CASSLGPSAGNTIYF. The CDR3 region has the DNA TGTGCCAGCAGCTTAGGTCCGTCGGCTGGAAACACCATATATTTT.

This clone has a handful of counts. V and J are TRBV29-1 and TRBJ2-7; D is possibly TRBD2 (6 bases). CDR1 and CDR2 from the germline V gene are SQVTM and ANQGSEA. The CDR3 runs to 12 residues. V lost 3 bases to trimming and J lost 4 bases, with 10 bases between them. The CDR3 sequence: CSVELAPYEQYF. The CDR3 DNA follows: TGCAGCGTTGAGCTAGCGCCGTACGAGCAGTACTTC.

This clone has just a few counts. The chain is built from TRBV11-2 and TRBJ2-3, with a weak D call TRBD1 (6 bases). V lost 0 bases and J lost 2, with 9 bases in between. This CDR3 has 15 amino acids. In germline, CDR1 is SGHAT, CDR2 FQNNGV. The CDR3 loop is CASSLDGQITDTQYF. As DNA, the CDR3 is TGTGCCAGCAGCTTAGACGGACAGATCACAGATACGCAGTATTTT.

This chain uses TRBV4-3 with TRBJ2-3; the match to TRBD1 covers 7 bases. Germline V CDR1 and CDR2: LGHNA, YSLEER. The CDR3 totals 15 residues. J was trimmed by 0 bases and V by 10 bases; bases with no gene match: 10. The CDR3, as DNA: TGCGCCACTTCAAGGGGGCCTACTAGCACAGATACGCAGTATTTT. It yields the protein CATSRGPTSTDTQYF.